Described below is a single T cell receptor (beta chain) sequence and its context. The entry originates in a study of blood T cell repertoires in COVID-19. Study-wide context: COVID-19 samples, acute and convalescent, were from the United States, Italy and Spain.

Germline-derived CDR1 and CDR2 are MNHNS and SASEGT. The length of the CDR3 is 16 residues. V lost 2 bases, J lost 1 base, and 12 bases lay in between. Per the original methods: Reference gene primer amplification gave nucleated cell count estimates. Clones were read by immunoSEQ multiplex PCR, and TCRdb kept only the in-frame ones, dropping some. That table supplies the V and J calls and clone size; D and trimming were determined from the DNA. The sample records roughly 330,000 clones, 80% to 90% being singletons. The receptor comes from a man between 18 and 35 years old who had recovered from COVID-19. V usage is TRBV6-1 and J usage is TRBJ1-5; D uncertain. The sequenced sample was peripheral blood. CDR3 sequence (DNA): TGTGCCAGCAGTGAAATGACTCACGGGAGCAATCAGCCCCAGCATTTT. It yields the protein CASSEMTHGSNQPQHF.